The rows below give T cell receptor beta chains drawn from one sample of a study of beta chain features in type 1 diabetes. The repertoire was sequenced with immunoSEQ multiplex PCR; TCRdb's copy has only in-frame clones and lacks some. The sample lists about 360,000 clones; roughly 13% were seen once. Sequences were obtained from naive CD4+ T cells from blood. Receptors were obtained from a man aged 18 to 29 in good health. Each CDR3 is given with its conserved first and last residue. D genes are given only for firm matches. Where a row states a size, it is once, few, many or the class of an expanded clone; other rows omit it.

>TRBV5-6|TRBD1|NA|TRBJ1-5
TGTGCCAGCAGCTTGTTATCGGGACAGGGGCTTCAGCCCCAGCATTTT
CASSLLSGQGLQPQHF
>TRBV19|TRBD1|NA|TRBJ2-7
TGTGCCAGTACCTTGGGGACAGGATCCTACGAGCAGTACTTC
CASTLGTGSYEQYF
>TRBV9|NA|few|TRBJ2-7
TGTGCCAGCAGCGTAGCAGAAGGGGGCTACGAGCAGTACTTC
CASSVAEGGYEQYF
>TRBV7-8|NA|few|TRBJ2-7
TGTGCCAGCAGCTTAGGCCGGGACTTTAGGGCCCACGAGCAGTACTTC
CASSLGRDFRAHEQYF
>TRBV7-2|TRBD2|NA|TRBJ2-7
TGTGCCAGCAGCGCTGCCCGGCTAGCGGGTTCCTACGAGCAGTACTTC
CASSAARLAGSYEQYF
>TRBV10-3|NA|NA|TRBJ2-7
TGTGCCATCAGTGAGTACAGGGTCCACGAGCAGTACTTC
CAISEYRVHEQYF
>TRBV29-1|TRBD1|NA|TRBJ1-1
TGCAGCGTTGAACTGACAGGGAGGTACACTGAAGCTTTCTTT
CSVELTGRYTEAFF
>TRBV6-5|NA|NA|TRBJ2-2
TGTGCCAGCAGTTACTCTGGGAGAGCCACCGGGGAGCTGTTTTTT
CASSYSGRATGELFF
>TRBV7-8|NA|few|TRBJ2-3
TGTGCCAGCAGCTTGTGGGGGGGCACAGATACGCAGTATTTT
CASSLWGGTDTQYF
>TRBV14|TRBD1|NA|TRBJ2-1
TGTGCCAGCAGCCGCTCCGGGACAGGGGTTCTCAATGAGCAGTTCTTC
CASSRSGTGVLNEQFF
>TRBV4-1|NA|NA|TRBJ2-1
TGCGCCAGCAGCCAGTATTCTAGCAACAATGAGCAGTTCTTC
CASSQYSSNNEQFF
>TRBV29-1|NA|NA|TRBJ2-7
TGCAGCGTTGATTGGCAGGCCTCGGGGGAGCAGTACTTC
CSVDWQASGEQYF
>TRBV19|NA|NA|TRBJ2-5
TGTGCCAGTAGTACTGACAGAGAAGAGACCCAGTACTTC
CASSTDREETQYF
>TRBV2|TRBD2|few|TRBJ2-2
TGTGCCAGCAGGCCCCAACGGGGGGGCGGGGAGCTGTTTTTT
CASRPQRGGGELFF
>TRBV6-6|TRBD2|NA|TRBJ2-5
TGTGCCAGCGGATTAGCGGGGGGGGAGACCCAGTACTTC
CASGLAGGETQYF
>TRBV7-3|TRBD2|few|TRBJ2-3
TGTGCCAGCAGCCTGCGGGGGGACCTTAGCACAGATACGCAGTATTTT
CASSLRGDLSTDTQYF
>TRBV7-9|TRBD1|few|TRBJ1-5
TGTGCCAGCAGCGGACAGGGCAATCAGCCCCAGCATTTT
CASSGQGNQPQHF
>TRBV10-3|NA|few|TRBJ2-5
TGTGCCATCAGTGGACAGCAAGAGACCCAGTACTTC
CAISGQQETQYF
>TRBV7-2|TRBD1|NA|TRBJ1-1
TGTGCCAGCAGCTTTACAGGGGCGTCGGGCACTGAAGCTTTCTTT
CASSFTGASGTEAFF
>TRBV28|TRBD1|few|TRBJ1-5
TGTGCCAGCAATCAGGGGGCAGGCAATCAGCCCCAGCATTTT
CASNQGAGNQPQHF
>TRBV9|NA|few|TRBJ2-7
TGTGCCAGCAGCGCCACCGGGGACACGGGGGAGCAGTACTTC
CASSATGDTGEQYF
>TRBV28|NA|NA|TRBJ2-1
TGTGCCAGCAGTCCAACTACAGGGGGGGTCAATGAGCAGTTCTTC
CASSPTTGGVNEQFF
>TRBV18|TRBD1|NA|TRBJ2-1
TGTGCCAGCTCACCACCGCAACTGACAGGGTACAATGAGCAGTTCTTC
CASSPPQLTGYNEQFF
>TRBV7-3|TRBD2|NA|TRBJ2-5
TGTGCCAGCAGCTTTTCTGGCCTAGCGGAAGAGACCCAGTACTTC
CASSFSGLAEETQYF
>TRBV19|NA|few|TRBJ1-5
TGTGCCAGGTTGGTATGGCCAAACAATCAGCCCCAGCATTTT
CARLVWPNNQPQHF
>TRBV7-9|NA|few|TRBJ1-1
TGTGCCAGCAGCCCTCAGACAGAGATGAACACTGAAGCTTTCTTT
CASSPQTEMNTEAFF
>TRBV6-5|NA|few|TRBJ2-7
TGTGCCAGCACCCCGGCTGGGGACTCAACCTACGAGCAGTACTTC
CASTPAGDSTYEQYF
>TRBV9|TRBD2|few|TRBJ2-6
TGTGCCAGCAGCGTGGGAGGGCTCGGGGCCAACGTCCTGACTTTC
CASSVGGLGANVLTF
>TRBV7-2|NA|NA|TRBJ2-7
TGTGCCAGCAGCTTGGAGGTAGGGACTTCTCTCTACGAGCAGTACTTC
CASSLEVGTSLYEQYF
>TRBV7-7|TRBD2|NA|TRBJ2-5
TGTGCCAGCAGCTCCGAGCGGGGGGTAGGAGAGACCCAGTACTTC
CASSSERGVGETQYF
>TRBV29-1|NA|NA|TRBJ1-1
TGCAGCGTTGGGAGGCAGGACTCCACTGAAGCTTTCTTT
CSVGRQDSTEAFF
>TRBV9|TRBD1|NA|TRBJ1-2
TGTGCCAGCAGCCCGAGACCGGGACAGGGAAGCGGCTACACCTTC
CASSPRPGQGSGYTF
>TRBV6-5|TRBD1|NA|TRBJ1-1
TGTGCCAGCAGTCGAGGGGGCGCCGATGAAGCTTTCTTT
CASSRGGADEAFF
>TRBV7-3|TRBD2|few|TRBJ2-2
TGTGCCAGCAGCTTAACCTCAGCTAGCGGGATGATCGGCACCGGGGAGCTGTTTTTT
CASSLTSASGMIGTGELFF
>TRBV19|TRBD1|few|TRBJ1-2
TGTGCCAGTAGTCCCTCGACAGGGGGCAAGGGCTATGGCTACACCTTC
CASSPSTGGKGYGYTF
>TRBV29-1|TRBD1|many|TRBJ1-2
TGCAGCGTGACAGGGAGCTATGGCTACACCTTC
CSVTGSYGYTF
>TRBV5-1|NA|NA|TRBJ2-7
TGCGCCAGCAGCCCCGTGGTGGGGGCTCGTGAGCAGTACTTC
CASSPVVGAREQYF
>TRBV9|NA|few|TRBJ1-5
TGTGCCAGCAGCGAGGGAGGGGAACAGCCCCAGCATTTT
CASSEGGEQPQHF
>TRBV6-5|TRBD2|NA|TRBJ2-5
TGTGCCAGCAGTTACAAGAGACTAGCGGGTCGGGAGACCCAGTACTTC
CASSYKRLAGRETQYF
>TRBV2|NA|few|TRBJ2-4
TGTGCCAGCAGCTCAGGGTTGGGCATTCAGTACTTC
CASSSGLGIQYF
>TRBV4-2|NA|NA|TRBJ2-1
TGTGCCAGCAGCCAAGATTTGCGGGCCCCCGGCTACAATGAGCAGTTCTTC
CASSQDLRAPGYNEQFF
>TRBV11-2|NA|few|TRBJ2-2
TGTGCCAGCAGCTTCAAACTCACCGGGGAGCTGTTTTTT
CASSFKLTGELFF
>TRBV29-1|TRBD1|NA|TRBJ1-4
TGCAGCGTTGACGGGACAGGGGAAAAACTGTTTTTT
CSVDGTGEKLFF
>TRBV29-1|NA|few|TRBJ1-2
TGCAGCGTTGGGGAGCAAGAGTATGGCTACACCTTC
CSVGEQEYGYTF
>TRBV7-9|NA|few|TRBJ2-7
TGTGCCAGCAGCTTAGCGCAGGATTTCTACGAGCAGTACTTC
CASSLAQDFYEQYF
>TRBV11-2|NA|few|TRBJ2-5
TGTGCCAGCAGCTCAAACGGACTTCAAGAGACCCAGTACTTC
CASSSNGLQETQYF
>TRBV5-6|NA|NA|TRBJ1-2
TGTGCCAGCAGCTTAATGGGGGGAAGTCTCGGCTACACCTTC
CASSLMGGSLGYTF
>TRBV4-3|TRBD1|few|TRBJ1-5
TGCGCCAGCAGCCAAGGACAGGGGGCGCTTGGTCAGCCCCAGCATTTT
CASSQGQGALGQPQHF
>TRBV6-4|TRBD1|NA|TRBJ2-6
TGTGCCAGCAGTTCCGGGACAGGGGGGATCGGGGCCAACGTCCTGACTTTC
CASSSGTGGIGANVLTF
>TRBV20-1|NA|NA|TRBJ2-3
TGCAGTGCGAGTATTACAGATACGCAGTATTTT
CSASITDTQYF
>TRBV5-6|NA|NA|TRBJ1-3
TGTGCCAGCAGCGCGGTCTCCTCTGGAAACACCATATATTTT
CASSAVSSGNTIYF
>TRBV28|TRBD2|NA|TRBJ2-1
TGTGCCAGCAGTCGGACTAGCGTGGGTGAGCAGTTCTTC
CASSRTSVGEQFF
>TRBV9|NA|NA|TRBJ2-3
TGTGCCAGCAGCGTCAGCGGTCAAGGGTGGGATACGCAGTATTTT
CASSVSGQGWDTQYF